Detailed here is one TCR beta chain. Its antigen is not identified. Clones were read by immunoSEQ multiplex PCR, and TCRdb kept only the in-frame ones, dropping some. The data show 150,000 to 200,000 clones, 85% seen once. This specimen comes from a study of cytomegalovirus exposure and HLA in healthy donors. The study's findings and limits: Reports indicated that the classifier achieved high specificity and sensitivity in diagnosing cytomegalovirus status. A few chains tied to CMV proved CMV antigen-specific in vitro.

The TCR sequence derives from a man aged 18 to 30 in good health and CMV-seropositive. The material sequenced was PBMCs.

Here the CDR3 reads CAWSEQATNEKLFF. The CDR3 region has the DNA TGTGCCTGGAGTGAGCAAGCAACTAATGAAAAACTGTTTTTT. This rearrangement joins TRBV30 to TRBJ1-4; no clear D. Germline assignment: CDR1 GTSNPN and CDR2 SVGIG (reference sequence). This CDR3 spans 14 amino acids. V was shortened by 1 base and J by 0 bases, with 6 bases between the two germline ends.